One sample yielded the 32 T cell receptor beta chains listed below, sequenced in a study of patients and donors after allogeneic stem cell transplantation. Via MiXCR, TCRdb re-called the RT-PCR reads, giving one row per CDR3 protein. The sample contains about a million distinct CDR3 sequences, roughly 17% of which appear only once. The specimen sequenced was blood, either unsorted or a sorted T cell fraction (not recorded which). The receptors shown here come from a human donor who was either an allogeneic HSCT recipient or a stem cell or donor lymphocyte infusion donor (not recorded which). It is not recorded whose cells these are; they may come from a transplant donor.

This chain uses TRBV9 with TRBJ1-2; D is uncertain. Germline V gene data show CDR1 as SGDLS and CDR2 as YYNGEE. The CDR3 consists of 15 residues. V was shortened by 3 bases and J by 3 bases, with 15 bases between the two germline ends. The CDR3 sequence: CASSGVRGLDYGYTF. The CDR3 DNA reads as TGTGCCAGCAGCGGGGTGCGAGGGCTCGACTATGGCTACACCTTC.

This clonotype was observed a handful of times. The rearrangement uses TRBV6-5 and TRBJ2-5, with 12 bases fitting TRBD2. CDR1 and CDR2 (germline): MNHEY, SVGAGI. The CDR3 spans 16 residues. The V and J ends lost 4 bases and 4 bases, in that order; junction bases with no gene match: 7. This CDR3 reads CASSFGLAGRGETQYF. The DNA for the CDR3 is TGTGCCAGCAGTTTTGGACTAGCGGGAAGGGGAGAGACCCAGTACTTC.

This clonotype was detected ten times or more. For the CDR3, the DNA is TGTGCCAGCAGTTCTACAGGGGGCAGGGTTAATAGAAATCAGCCCCAGCATTTT. This codes for CASSSTGGRVNRNQPQHF. This chain uses TRBV12-3 or TRBV12-4 with TRBJ1-5, with TRBD1 identical over 9 bases. This CDR3 contains 18 residues. V lost 4 bases to trimming and J lost 4 bases; unmatched junction nucleotides: 14.

The genes are TRBV28 and TRBJ2-7, with 10 bases matching TRBD2. The CDR3 has 15 amino acids. With 5 bases clipped from V and 5 bases from J, the junction kept 9 bases outside the gene matches. Germline CDR1 is MDHEN and CDR2 is SYDVKM. CDR3 sequence reads: CASSLQGLATHEQYF. The CDR3, as DNA: TGTGCCAGCAGTCTACAGGGACTAGCGACCCACGAGCAGTACTTC.

This clonotype showed up just a few times. The chain recombines TRBV4-1 with TRBJ1-4; D is ambiguous. Trimming cost V 1 base and J 0 bases, with 6 bases left between them. The CDR3 covers 15 residues. CDR1 and CDR2 (germline): MGHRA, YSYEKL. Written as DNA, the CDR3 is TGCGCCAGCAGCCAAGCGAGTACAACTAATGAAAAACTGTTTTTT. This codes for CASSQASTTNEKLFF.

A note on this clonotype: The conserved final phenylalanine or tryptophan is absent from the CDR3, which likely points to a read error. The chain links TRBV12-3 or TRBV12-4 to TRBJ1-3; D perhaps matches TRBD1 (5 bases). The CDR3 length is 16 residues. Trimming stripped 6 bases from V and 0 bases from J, with 15 bases between. CDR3 DNA: TGTGCCAGCAGCCAAGCCGACAGAGTCTCTGGAAACACCATATATTCT. Translated, it gives CASSQADRVSGNTIYS.

This clonotype was detected a few times. The chain couples TRBV2 to TRBJ1-5; D gene ambiguous. The V gene lost 4 bases and the J gene lost 0 bases, with 4 bases spanning the gap. The CDR3 loop spans 13 amino acids. CDR1 is SNHLY and CDR2 is FYNNEI in the germline V gene. The CDR3 coding sequence is TGTGCCAGCAGTGTTTATAGCAATCAGCCCCAGCATTTT. It yields the protein CASSVYSNQPQHF.

V is TRBV18 and J is TRBJ2-3; TRBD1 matches 8 bases. The trim removed 2 bases at V and 1 base at J, leaving 2 bases unmatched. Germline V lookup: CDR1 KGHSH, CDR2 LQKENI. The CDR3 covers 15 residues. The CDR3 DNA reads as TGTGCCAGCTCACCAAAGGGACAGGGCACAGATACGCAGTATTTT. Translating gives CASSPKGQGTDTQYF.

This clonotype was recorded a few times. J is TRBJ1-2 and V is TRBV9, with no clear D. Germline V gene lookup returns CDR1 SGDLS and CDR2 YYNGEE. Trimming cost V 4 bases and J 0 bases, with 13 bases left between them. CDR3 size: 15 residues. CDR3: CASSPHPRSNYGYTF. In DNA, the CDR3 is TGTGCCAGCAGCCCCCACCCGAGATCTAACTATGGCTACACCTTC.

This clonotype was seen a few times. The chain links TRBV4-2 to TRBJ1-1; D perhaps matches TRBD1 (5 bases). The germline V gene encodes CDR1 LGHNA and CDR2 YNFKEQ. The CDR3 spans 16 residues. V lost 0 bases, J lost 3 bases, and 14 bases lay in between. CDR3 region: CASSQDVAGADTEAFF. The CDR3 nucleotides are TGTGCCAGCAGCCAAGATGTGGCCGGGGCGGACACTGAAGCTTTCTTT.

This chain joins TRBV4-3 and TRBJ2-7; TRBD2 matches 12 bases. V shed 0 bases and J 0 bases; nucleotides not matched to a gene: 6. Germline V gene data show CDR1 as LGHNA and CDR2 as YSLEER. This CDR3 has 18 amino acids. DNA of the CDR3: TGCGCCAGCAGCCAAGATGGGCTAGCGGGGGGGAGCTCCTACGAGCAGTACTTC. Protein: CASSQDGLAGGSSYEQYF.

This CDR3 is CASSLSGGKSSYEQYF. The CDR3 DNA follows: TGCGCCAGCAGCTTGTCAGGCGGGAAGAGCTCCTACGAGCAGTACTTC. V usage is TRBV5-1 and J usage is TRBJ2-7, with D perhaps TRBD2 (6 bases). The ends were cut back, 1 base at V and 0 bases at J, with 14 bases in the middle. The CDR3 is 16 residues long. The germline V gene encodes CDR1 SGHRS and CDR2 YFSETQ.

This clonotype was seen a few times. The chain has TRBV7-2 and TRBJ1-6; 7 bases line up with TRBD1. Germline V gene lookup returns CDR1 SGHTA and CDR2 FQGNSA. Germline trimming cut 2 bases from V and 14 bases from J; bases unmatched to any gene: 12. This CDR3 contains 15 residues. The DNA of the CDR3 is TGTGCCAGCAGCTTAAAGGGACAGCTCTTGGGATCCCTCCACTTT. It codes for CASSLKGQLLGSLHF. The full variable domain, with the rest looked up from reference TRBV7-2 and TRBJ1-6, is GAGVSQSPSNKVTEKGKDVELRCDPISGHTALYWYRQSLGQGLEFLIYFQGNSAPDKSGLPSDRFSAERTGGSVSTLTIQRTQQEDSAVYLCASSLKGQLLGSLHFGNGTRLTVT.

This clonotype appeared a few times. This chain joins TRBV12-3 or TRBV12-4 and TRBJ2-7, with TRBD1 as a possible D gene (6 bases). This CDR3 is 16 amino acids long. V was cut by 3 bases and J by 6 bases, with 21 bases left in between. The CDR3 spells CASSFIRPSRGGEQYF. CDR3 DNA sequence: TGTGCCAGCAGTTTTATCAGGCCCAGCCGAGGGGGCGAGCAGTACTTC.

This clonotype was counted once. The rearrangement joins TRBV4-3 to TRBJ2-2; perhaps TRBD2 as D (7 bases). Germline V lookup: CDR1 LGHNA, CDR2 YSLEER. Trimming removed 0 bases from V and 10 bases from J, with 15 bases in between. The CDR3 covers 15 residues. The DNA for the CDR3 is TGCGCCAGCAGCCAAGACGGCAGGGGAGGGGAGGAGCTGTTTTTT. As protein: CASSQDGRGGEELFF.

This clonotype was seen more than once but under ten times. This chain uses TRBV28 with TRBJ2-7; 12 nucleotides align to TRBD2. The CDR3 extends over 19 amino acids. Trimming took 4 bases from V and 0 from J; bases not matched to a gene: 13. Per the germline V gene, CDR1 is MDHEN and CDR2 is SYDVKM. CDR3 bases: TGTGCCAGCAGTTCCAATAAGCTACTAGCGGGAGGCCACTCCTACGAGCAGTACTTC. Translation: CASSSNKLLAGGHSYEQYF. Together with reference TRBV28 and TRBJ2-7, the CDR3 gives the full variable domain: DVKVTQSSRYLVKRTGEKVFLECVQDMDHENMFWYRQDPGLGLRLIYFSYDVKMKEKGDIPEGYSVSREKKERFSLILESASTNQTSMYLCASSSNKLLAGGHSYEQYFGPGTRLTVT.

This chain connects TRBV7-3 to TRBJ2-1; 8 bases match TRBD1. Germline V gives CDR1 SGHTA, CDR2 FQGTGA. The J segment lost 0 bases and the V segment lost 1 base, leaving 2 bases of the junction unmatched. This CDR3 is 16 amino acids long. CDR3 in DNA: TGTGCCAGCAGCTTAAATGGACAGGGCTCCTACAATGAGCAGTTCTTC. Translated, it gives CASSLNGQGSYNEQFF.

This clonotype was picked up a small number of times. This chain connects TRBV7-6 to TRBJ2-1, with D perhaps TRBD2 (5 bases). Germline V lookup: CDR1 SGHVS, CDR2 FNYEAQ. This CDR3 spans 12 amino acids. V lost 6 bases to trimming and J lost 8 bases, with 11 bases between them. The CDR3 reads CASSFTRDEQFF. Here the CDR3 DNA reads TGTGCCAGCAGTTTCACTAGGGATGAGCAGTTCTTC.

This clonotype was counted between two and nine times. In DNA form, the CDR3 reads TGCGCCAGCAGCCCCAGACAGGGACCCAATCAGCCCCAGCATTTT. This gives the protein CASSPRQGPNQPQHF. The chain has TRBV4-1 and TRBJ1-5, with 7 nucleotides matching TRBD1. Germline V gene data show CDR1 as MGHRA and CDR2 as YSYEKL. V lost 4 bases to trimming and J lost 3 bases; unmatched junction nucleotides: 6. The CDR3 is 15 residues long.

This clonotype was picked up many times. The chain uses TRBV12-3 or TRBV12-4 and TRBJ1-1; unclear D gene. With 8 bases removed from V and 0 bases from J, the gap between germline ends came to 16 bases. CDR3 length: 15 amino acids. The CDR3 bases are TGTGCCAGCGAGTATGGCGACGAAATGAACACTGAAGCTTTCTTT. Encoded protein: CASEYGDEMNTEAFF.

The sample holds a few counts of this clonotype. This sequence joins TRBV9 and TRBJ2-1; the D gene is possibly TRBD1 (6 bases). Germline CDR1 SGDLS, CDR2 YYNGEE. The ends were cut back, 1 base at V and 5 bases at J, with 19 bases in the middle. The CDR3 consists of 17 residues. The CDR3 is CASSVTLQDRRHNEQFF. DNA of the CDR3: TGTGCCAGCAGCGTAACCCTCCAAGACAGGAGACACAATGAGCAGTTCTTC.

The gene calls are TRBV4-2 and TRBJ2-5; D unresolved. The germline V gene has CDR1 LGHNA and CDR2 YNFKEQ. The length of the CDR3 is 14 residues. V was clipped by 1 base and J by 3 bases, with 9 bases between them. CDR3 bases: TGTGCCAGCAGCCAAGTGGGGTTAGAAGAGACCCAGTACTTC. The encoded protein is CASSQVGLEETQYF.

This chain links TRBV5-1 with TRBJ1-1; D not resolved. Trimming pared 1 base from V and 1 base from J, leaving 8 bases between. There are 14 residues in the CDR3. CDR1 SGHRS and CDR2 YFSETQ come from the germline V gene. The CDR3: CASSLTVKNTEAFF. In DNA, the CDR3 is TGCGCCAGCAGCTTGACGGTGAAGAACACTGAAGCTTTCTTT.

The rearrangement joins TRBV20-1 to TRBJ1-5; possibly TRBD1 for D (6 bases). Trimming removed 5 bases from V and 5 bases from J, with 16 bases in between. Germline V lookup: CDR1 DFQATT, CDR2 SNEGSKA (reference sequence). CDR3 length: 14 residues. The CDR3, as DNA: TGCAGTGCTTGCGACAGGACACGAGATCAGCCCCAGCATTTT. Residues: CSACDRTRDQPQHF.

This chain links TRBV12-3 or TRBV12-4 with TRBJ1-5, with D maybe TRBD1 (5 bases). Trimming removed 5 bases at V and 0 bases at J, with 17 bases between. This CDR3 has 17 amino acids. The CDR3 DNA reads TGTGCCAGCAGTGGGGGACTCACGGGCCATAGCAATCAGCCCCAGCATTTT. Its translation is CASSGGLTGHSNQPQHF.

The chain links TRBV7-9 to TRBJ2-7; TRBD1 agrees at 7 bases. This CDR3 region has 15 residues. V lost 0 bases, J lost 5 bases, and 7 bases stayed unmatched. Per germline, CDR1 SEHNR and CDR2 FQNEAQ (reference sequence). CDR3: CASSLAGTVGHEQYF. CDR3 nucleotides: TGTGCCAGCAGCTTAGCGGGGACAGTGGGCCACGAGCAGTACTTC.

This clonotype was observed a few times. One junction end does not reproduce the germline sequence, and a read error may be involved. V usage is TRBV6-5 and J usage is TRBJ2-1, with 12 bases aligning to TRBD2. The CDR3 loop spans 15 amino acids. Per germline, CDR1 MNHEY and CDR2 SVGAGI. The CDR3 DNA reads TGTGCCAGCAGTTACGTCGGGCTAGCGGGGGGGCTCGAGATCTTC. The encoded protein is CASSYVGLAGGLEIF.

The chain is built from TRBV24-1 and TRBJ2-5; D possibly corresponds to TRBD1 (6 bases). The CDR3 contains 14 residues. Trimming stripped 3 bases from V and 7 bases from J, with 14 bases between. Germline values: CDR1 KGHDR, CDR2 SFDVKD. The CDR3: CATSDRTPRGTQYF. CDR3 bases: TGTGCCACCAGTGATCGGACACCCAGGGGGACCCAGTACTTC.

This clonotype was seen ten or more times. V usage is TRBV29-1 and J usage is TRBJ2-1; TRBD1 might be the D (5 bases). The CDR3 covers 14 residues. Trimming cost V 2 bases and J 2 bases, with 10 bases left between them. CDR1 is SQVTM and CDR2 is ANQGSEA in the germline V gene. CDR3 bases: TGCAGCGTTGAATCAGGGATCCCCTACAATGAGCAGTTCTTC. Its translation is CSVESGIPYNEQFF.

The V call is TRBV7-3, the J call TRBJ2-3, with 10 bases aligning to TRBD2. The germline V gene encodes CDR1 SGHTA and CDR2 FQGTGA. After removal of 5 bases from V and 0 bases from J, the junction contained 5 bases not matched to a gene. This CDR3 comprises 16 residues. The CDR3 sequence: CASSPPTSGSTDTQYF. DNA for the CDR3: TGTGCCAGCAGCCCGCCGACTAGCGGGAGCACAGATACGCAGTATTTT.

V gene TRBV20-1 combines with J gene TRBJ2-7, with TRBD2 matching over 7 bases. The CDR3 sequence is 12 residues long. V gave up 5 bases and J gave up 7 bases; unmatched junction bases: 8. Germline V CDR1 and CDR2: DFQATT, SNEGSKA (reference sequence). As DNA, the CDR3 is TGCAGTGCTCTCTGGCAGGGAGGGGAGCAGTACTTC. Translation: CSALWQGGEQYF.

The count of this clonotype is one. CDR3 DNA: TGTGCCAGCACCAAAACGACGGACTCGAACACTGAAGCTTTCTTT. Its translation: CASTKTTDSNTEAFF. The genes are TRBV7-9 and TRBJ1-1; D unresolved. The ends were cut back, 7 bases at V and 1 base at J, with 16 bases in the middle. The CDR3 loop spans 15 amino acids. Germline V gives CDR1 SEHNR, CDR2 FQNEAQ (reference sequence).